Shown below are 3 T cell receptor beta chains from a single sample sequenced in a study of vaccination effects on CD4 cells after COVID-19. Peptide-pool stimulation followed by sequencing identified expanded antigen-specific CD4+ clonotypes in the ViraFEST assay. After around 10 days in culture, the CD4+ T cells were isolated. Sequencing used immunoSEQ multiplex PCR; TCRdb keeps in-frame clones, though not all of them. The table records some 20,000 clones, about 71% of them present only once. Their antigen targets remain unknown. The sample here was CD4+ T cells from PBMCs cultured with HCoV-229E spike peptides, taken before COVID-19 vaccination. The receptors were sampled from a human donor who received a COVID-19 vaccine.

This clone was found once. The gene calls are TRBV6-5 and TRBJ2-5; 10 bases fit TRBD2. The CDR3 length is 16 residues. The germline CDR1 and CDR2 sequences are MNHEY and SVGAGI. The ends lost 3 bases at V and 3 bases at J; junction bases unmatched: 7. CDR3 coding DNA: TGTGCCAGCAGTTATATCGTTCTAGCGGGGGAAGAGACCCAGTACTTC. Residues: CASSYIVLAGEETQYF.

CDR3 nucleotides: TGTGCCAGCAGCTTAGCGCTCGCAGGTGCTAACTATGGCTACACCTTC. Residues: CASSLALAGANYGYTF. The chain combines TRBV7-9 with TRBJ1-2; D not resolved. The CDR3 has 16 amino acids. Germline assignment: CDR1 SEHNR and CDR2 FQNEAQ (reference sequence). Trimming stripped 0 bases from V and 0 bases from J, with 11 bases between.

In its sample, this clone was seen once. The rearrangement links TRBV5-1 to TRBJ2-3; D not certain. V was clipped by 1 base and J by 2 bases, with 5 bases between them. The CDR3 is 13 amino acids. Germline values: CDR1 SGHRS, CDR2 YFSETQ. As DNA, the CDR3 is TGCGCCAGCAGCTTGCAGAACACAGATACGCAGTATTTT. Translating it yields CASSLQNTDTQYF.